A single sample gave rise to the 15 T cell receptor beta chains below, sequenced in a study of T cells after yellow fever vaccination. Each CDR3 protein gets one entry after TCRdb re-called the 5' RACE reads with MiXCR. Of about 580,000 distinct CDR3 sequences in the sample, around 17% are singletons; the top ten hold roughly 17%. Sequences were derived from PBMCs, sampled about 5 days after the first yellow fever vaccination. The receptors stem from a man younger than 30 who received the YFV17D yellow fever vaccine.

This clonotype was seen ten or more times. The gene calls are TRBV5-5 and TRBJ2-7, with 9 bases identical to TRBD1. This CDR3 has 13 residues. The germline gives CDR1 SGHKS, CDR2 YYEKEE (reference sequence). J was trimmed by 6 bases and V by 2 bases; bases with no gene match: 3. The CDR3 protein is CASSFLGQGEQYV. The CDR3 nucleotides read TGTGCCAGCAGCTTTCTGGGACAGGGCGAGCAGTACGTC.

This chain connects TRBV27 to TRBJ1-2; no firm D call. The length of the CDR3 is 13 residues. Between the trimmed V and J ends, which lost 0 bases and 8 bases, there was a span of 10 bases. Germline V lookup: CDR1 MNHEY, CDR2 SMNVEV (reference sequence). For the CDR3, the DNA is TGTGCCAGCAGTTTATCATTCACTCGGGGCTACACCTTC. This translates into CASSLSFTRGYTF.

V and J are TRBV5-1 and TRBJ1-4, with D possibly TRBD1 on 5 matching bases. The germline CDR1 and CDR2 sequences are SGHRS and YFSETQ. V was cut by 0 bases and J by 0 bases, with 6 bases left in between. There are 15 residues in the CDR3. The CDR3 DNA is TGCGCCAGCAGCTTGGTGGACACAACTAATGAAAAACTGTTTTTT. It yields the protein CASSLVDTTNEKLFF.

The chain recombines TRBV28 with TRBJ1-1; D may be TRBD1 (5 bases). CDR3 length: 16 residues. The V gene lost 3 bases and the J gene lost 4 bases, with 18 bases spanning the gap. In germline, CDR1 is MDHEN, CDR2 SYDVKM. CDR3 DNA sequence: TGTGCCAGCAGTTTCCTAGGGACCCCGGACGGCACTGAAGCTTTCTTT. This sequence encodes CASSFLGTPDGTEAFF.

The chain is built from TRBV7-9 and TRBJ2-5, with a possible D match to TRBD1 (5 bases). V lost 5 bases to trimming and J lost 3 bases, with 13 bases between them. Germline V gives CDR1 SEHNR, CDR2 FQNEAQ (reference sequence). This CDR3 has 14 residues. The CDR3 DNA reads TGTGCCAGCAGCCTTATGACGGACAAAGAGACCCAGTACTTC. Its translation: CASSLMTDKETQYF. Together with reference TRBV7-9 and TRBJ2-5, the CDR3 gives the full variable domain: DTGVSQNPRHKITKRGQNVTFRCDPISEHNRLYWYRQTLGQGPEFLTYFQNEAQLEKSRLLSDRFSAERPKGSFSTLEIQRTEQGDSAMYLCASSLMTDKETQYFGPGTRLLVL.

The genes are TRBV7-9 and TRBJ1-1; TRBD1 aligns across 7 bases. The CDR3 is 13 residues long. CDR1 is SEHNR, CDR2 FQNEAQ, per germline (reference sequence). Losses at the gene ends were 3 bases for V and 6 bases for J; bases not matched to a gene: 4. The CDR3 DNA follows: TGTGCCAGCAGCTTGGCAGGGGGGGCTGAAGCTTTCTTT. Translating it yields CASSLAGGAEAFF.

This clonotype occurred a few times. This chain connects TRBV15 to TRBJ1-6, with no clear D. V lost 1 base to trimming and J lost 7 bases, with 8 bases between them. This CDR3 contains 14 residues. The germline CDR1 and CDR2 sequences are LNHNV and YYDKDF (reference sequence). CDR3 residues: CATSRARENSPLHF. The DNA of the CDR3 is TGTGCCACCAGCAGAGCCCGGGAAAATTCACCCCTCCACTTT.

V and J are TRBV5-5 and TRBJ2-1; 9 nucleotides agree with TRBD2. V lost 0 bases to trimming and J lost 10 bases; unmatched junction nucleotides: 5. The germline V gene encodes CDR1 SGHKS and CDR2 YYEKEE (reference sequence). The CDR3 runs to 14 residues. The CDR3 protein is CASSLGPLAGEQFF. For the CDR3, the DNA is TGTGCCAGCAGCTTGGGTCCCCTAGCGGGAGAGCAGTTCTTC.

Written as DNA, the CDR3 is TGTGCCAGCAGTTCCCGACGAGCGGGGGGTGAAGAGCAGTACTTC. It encodes CASSSRRAGGEEQYF. This sequence joins TRBV27 and TRBJ2-7; the match to TRBD2 covers 9 bases. In germline, CDR1 is MNHEY, CDR2 SMNVEV (reference sequence). The V and J ends lost 4 bases and 7 bases, in that order; junction bases with no gene match: 11. The CDR3 totals 15 residues.

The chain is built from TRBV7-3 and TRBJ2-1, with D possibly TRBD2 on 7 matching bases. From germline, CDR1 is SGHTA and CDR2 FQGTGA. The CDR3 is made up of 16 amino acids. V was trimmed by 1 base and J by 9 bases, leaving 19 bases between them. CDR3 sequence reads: CASSLMRGGTMGEQFF. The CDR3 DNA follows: TGTGCCAGCAGCTTAATGAGGGGGGGCACCATGGGTGAGCAGTTCTTC.

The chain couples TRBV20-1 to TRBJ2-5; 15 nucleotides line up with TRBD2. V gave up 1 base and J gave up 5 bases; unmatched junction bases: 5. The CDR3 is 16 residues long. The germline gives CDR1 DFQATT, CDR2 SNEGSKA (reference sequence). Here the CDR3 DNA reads TGCAGTGCTAGAGGGTGGACTAGCGGGGGGGGCGAGACCCAGTACTTC. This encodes CSARGWTSGGGETQYF.

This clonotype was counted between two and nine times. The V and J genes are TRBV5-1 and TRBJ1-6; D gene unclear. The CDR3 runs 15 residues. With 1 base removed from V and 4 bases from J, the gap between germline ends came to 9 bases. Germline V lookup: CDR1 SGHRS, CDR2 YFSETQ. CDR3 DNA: TGCGCCAGCAGCTTGACCGGGAGTTATAATTCACCCCTCCACTTT. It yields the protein CASSLTGSYNSPLHF.

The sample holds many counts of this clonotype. CDR3 DNA: TGTGCCAGCAGTTTGAAATCATTTTCGGTTCGTGGTCAGCCCCAGCATTTT. It encodes CASSLKSFSVRGQPQHF. The chain has TRBV28 and TRBJ1-5; D uncertain. This CDR3 contains 17 residues. CDR1 is MDHEN, CDR2 SYDVKM, per germline. V shed 3 bases and J shed 6 bases, with 21 bases lying between them. The entire variable domain, with the rest obtained from reference TRBV28 and TRBJ1-5, is as follows: DVKVTQSSRYLVKRTGEKVFLECVQDMDHENMFWYRQDPGLGLRLIYFSYDVKMKEKGDIPEGYSVSREKKERFSLILESASTNQTSMYLCASSLKSFSVRGQPQHFGDGTRLSIL.

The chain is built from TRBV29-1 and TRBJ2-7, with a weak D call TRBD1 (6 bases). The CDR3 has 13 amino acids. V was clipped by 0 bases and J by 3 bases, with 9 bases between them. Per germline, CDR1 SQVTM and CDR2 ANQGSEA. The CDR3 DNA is TGCAGCGTTGAAGAGAAGGGGGTCTACGAGCAGTACTTC. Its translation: CSVEEKGVYEQYF.

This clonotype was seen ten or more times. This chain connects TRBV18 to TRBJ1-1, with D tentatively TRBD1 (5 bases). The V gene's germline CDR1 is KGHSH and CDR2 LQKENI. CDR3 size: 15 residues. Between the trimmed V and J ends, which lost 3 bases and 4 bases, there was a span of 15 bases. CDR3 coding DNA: TGTGCCAGCTCACCCCCCCGGGGCAGGGTCACTGAAGCTTTCTTT. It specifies CASSPPRGRVTEAFF.